This is a list of T cell receptor beta chains from one sample in a study of graft-versus-host responses after intestinal transplantation. TCRdb's copy holds only in-frame clones and misses some; the assay was immunoSEQ multiplex PCR. The table includes more than 20,000 clones, 85% to 95% detected once. This specimen consisted of PBMCs, obtained about 250 days after intestinal transplant. Receptors were obtained from a human patient who received an intestinal transplant, so some T cells may come from the graft donor. CDR3s include the opening cysteine and the closing phenylalanine or tryptophan. A D gene is named only where the DNA matches it firmly. Where a row states a size, it is once, few, many or the class of an expanded clone; other rows omit it.

TRBJ1-1 - TRBV4-1 - TGCGCCAGCAGCCCTCTAGACGGACGTTCGAACACTGAAGCTTTCTTT CASSPLDGRSNTEAFF
TRBJ2-7 TRBD1 TRBV2 once TGTGCCAGCCGCGAGACCGGGACAGTCTCCTACGAGCAGTACTTC CASRETGTVSYEQYF
TRBJ2-7 - TRBV11-2 - TGTGCCAGCAGCTTAATTTCATACGTGGGGAGCTCCTACGAGCAGTACTTC CASSLISYVGSSYEQYF
TRBJ2-1 - TRBV7-8 - TGTGCCAGCAGCCGCCAGAGCTCCTACAATGAGCAGTTCTTC CASSRQSSYNEQFF
TRBJ2-6 TRBD1 TRBV5-1 - TGCGCCAGCGGACAAACACCGGGACAGGATTACTCTGGGGCCAACGTCCTGACTTTC CASGQTPGQDYSGANVLTF
TRBJ2-7 TRBD2 TRBV30 - TGTGCCTGGAGTGACTATAGCGGGAGATTGCCCTACGAGCAGTACTTC CAWSDYSGRLPYEQYF
TRBJ1-2 - TRBV7-6 - TGTGCCAGCAGCATTCCATCTCGAAAGACCTATGGCTACACCTTC CASSIPSRKTYGYTF
TRBJ2-2 - TRBV19 - TGTGCCAGTAGTATAGCCCGGGAGACCGGGGAGCTGTTTTTT CASSIARETGELFF
TRBJ2-3 TRBD1 TRBV5-1 - TGCGCCAGCAGCTTCGGGACAGTACTTACAGATACGCAGTATTTT CASSFGTVLTDTQYF
TRBJ1-2 TRBD1 TRBV5-6 - TGTGCCGGACAGGGCGGCCGGAATGGCTACACCTTC CAGQGGRNGYTF
TRBJ1-4 - TRBV4-1 - TGCGCCAGCAGCCAAGTCTCCAGCGCAACTAATGAAAAACTGTTTTTT CASSQVSSATNEKLFF
TRBJ2-1 - TRBV21-1 - TGTGCCAGCAGAGGTTTGCTACACCATTCCGACAATGAGCAGTTCTTC CASRGLLHHSDNEQFF
TRBJ1-1 - TRBV7-2 once TGTGCCAGCAGCTTTCAGGGGAACACTGAAGCTTTCTTT CASSFQGNTEAFF
TRBJ2-1 TRBD2 TRBV5-1 - TGCGCCAGCAGCTTGGGTCTCGAGGGAGGGCCTTTCTACAATGAGCAGTTCTTC CASSLGLEGGPFYNEQFF
TRBJ2-7 - TRBV4-1 once TGCGCCAGCAGCCAAGGACAGCCCTACGAGCAGTACTTC CASSQGQPYEQYF
TRBJ2-7 TRBD1 TRBV5-1 - TGCGCCAGCAGCTCCGGGACAGGGAACGAGCAGTACTTC CASSSGTGNEQYF
TRBJ2-1 - TRBV6-1 - TGTGCCAGCAGTGCCCCAGAGCGGCTCTACAATGAGCAGTTCTTC CASSAPERLYNEQFF
TRBJ2-5 TRBD2 TRBV28 - TGTGCCAGCAGTTTTACGGGACTAGCGGGAGTTGAGACCCAGTACTTC CASSFTGLAGVETQYF
TRBJ2-1 - TRBV7-8 - TGTGCCAGCAAGGGACTTTCAGCTATGGATTACAATGAGCAGTTCTTC CASKGLSAMDYNEQFF
TRBJ2-3 - TRBV7-6 - TGTGCCAGCAGCTCCGGCACAGATACGCAGTATTTT CASSSGTDTQYF
TRBJ2-2 - TRBV5-1 - TGCGCCAGCAGCATGCCCTGGGGCGCGGCGTACACCGGGGAGCTGTTTTTT CASSMPWGAAYTGELFF
TRBJ1-5 - TRBV27 medium-sized TGTGCCAGCAGTTTGTCCTTTAATCAGCCCCAGCATTTT CASSLSFNQPQHF
TRBJ2-1 TRBD2 TRBV18 - TGTGCCAGCTCACCAATGGCGGGAGAGGCCTACAATGAGCAGTTCTTC CASSPMAGEAYNEQFF
TRBJ1-2 - TRBV27 - TGTGCCAGCAGTTTATATGGGCAAGATGGCTACACCTTC CASSLYGQDGYTF
TRBJ2-3 - TRBV30 - TGTGCCTGGGGCTCAACAGGGCCCACAGATACGCAGTATTTT CAWGSTGPTDTQYF
TRBJ2-1 TRBD2 TRBV5-4 once TGTGCCAGCAGCTTGGCGGGAGGGTCTTTTAATGAGCAGTTCTTC CASSLAGGSFNEQFF
TRBJ1-5 TRBD1 TRBV27 - TGTGCCAGTAAAACAGGGGGCGGAGGTCAGCCCCAGCATTTT CASKTGGGGQPQHF
TRBJ2-1 TRBD1 TRBV11-2 - TGTGCCAGCAGCTCACCGGACAGGGGCCACAATGAGCAGTTCTTC CASSSPDRGHNEQFF
TRBJ2-1 - TRBV29-1 - TGCAGCGTTGAAGGACCTATTGGGGGGAGACCACTAGATGAGCAGTTCTTC CSVEGPIGGRPLDEQFF
TRBJ2-7 - TRBV28 - TGTGCCAGCAGTTCACAGACTGTAACCCCCTCCTACGAGCAGTACTTC CASSSQTVTPSYEQYF
TRBJ1-3 TRBD1 TRBV7-9 once TGTGCCAGCAGCTTATCAGACAGGGCAACTAGAAACACCATATATTTT CASSLSDRATRNTIYF
TRBJ2-5 TRBD2 TRBV5-1 once TGCGCCAGCAGACTAGCGGGAGGGCCAGAGACCCAGTACTTC CASRLAGGPETQYF
TRBJ2-7 - TRBV19 - TGTGCCAGCCAGAGTGGGGGGCGCCCCGGAAGCGAGCAGTACTTC CASQSGGRPGSEQYF
TRBJ1-6 - TRBV6-4 - TGTGCCACCTATCCCTGGGGGGACTGTGGAGATAATTCACCCCTCCACTTT CATYPWGDCGDNSPLHF
TRBJ2-3 TRBD2 TRBV9 once TGTGCCAGCAGCGTAAACCACCGAGCGGGAGTCGGCACAGATACGCAGTATTTT CASSVNHRAGVGTDTQYF
TRBJ2-1 TRBD1 TRBV7-6 - TGTGCCAGCAGCAGGGGACAGTCGAACAATGAGCAGTTCTTC CASSRGQSNNEQFF
TRBJ2-7 - TRBV7-8 - TGTGCCAGCAGCTTAGGAGGGACAAACTACGAGCAGTACTTC CASSLGGTNYEQYF
TRBJ2-5 TRBD2 TRBV4-1 - TGCGCCAGCAGCCAATTAGCGGGAGGGCCCGGGGAGACCCAGTACTTC CASSQLAGGPGETQYF
TRBJ1-6 TRBD1 TRBV28 - TGTGCCAGCAGTCTGACAGGGGATAATTCACCCCTCCACTTT CASSLTGDNSPLHF
TRBJ1-1 - TRBV30 - TGTGCCTGGAAGCGGGGGGGAGACACTGAAGCTTTCTTT CAWKRGGDTEAFF
TRBJ2-5 TRBD1 TRBV5-1 - TGCGCCAGCAGCCCCGGGACAGGGGAGGAGACCCAGTACTTC CASSPGTGEETQYF
TRBJ1-2 - TRBV5-1 - TGCGCCAGCAGCTTGGGGCGGTGGACTAACTATGGCTACACCTTC CASSLGRWTNYGYTF
TRBJ2-7 - TRBV5-1 - TGCGCCAGCAGCCCTTCTGGGGGTACGGGGTCCTACGAGCAGTACTTC CASSPSGGTGSYEQYF
TRBJ2-7 - TRBV7-6 - TGTGCCAGCAGCTTAGAGGAGGGATACGAGCAGTACTTC CASSLEEGYEQYF
TRBJ1-1 - TRBV14 once TGTGCCAGCAGCCAAGTTGGCAGGGATTATGGTGAAGCTTTCTTT CASSQVGRDYGEAFF
TRBJ1-1 - TRBV10-2 - TGCGCCAGCAGGGGCCGGCGTTCCACTGAAGCTTTCTTT CASRGRRSTEAFF